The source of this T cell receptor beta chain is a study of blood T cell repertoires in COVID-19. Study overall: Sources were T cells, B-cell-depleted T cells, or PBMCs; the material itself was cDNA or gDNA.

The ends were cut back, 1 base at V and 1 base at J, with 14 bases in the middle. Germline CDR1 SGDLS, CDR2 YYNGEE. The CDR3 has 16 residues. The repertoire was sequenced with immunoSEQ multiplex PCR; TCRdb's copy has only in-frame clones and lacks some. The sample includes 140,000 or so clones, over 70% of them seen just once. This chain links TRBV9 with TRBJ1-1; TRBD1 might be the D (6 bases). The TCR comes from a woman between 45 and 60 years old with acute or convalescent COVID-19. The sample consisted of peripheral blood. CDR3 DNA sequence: TGTGCCAGCAGCGTAAGGGGGAACATAGGGAACACTGAAGCTTTCTTT. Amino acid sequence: CASSVRGNIGNTEAFF.